The rows below give T cell receptor beta chains drawn from one sample of a study of shared clonotypes between healthy human individuals. TCRdb keeps only in-frame clones here, not all; method: immunoSEQ multiplex PCR. This sample carries around 500,000 clones, almost 80% of them seen once, and the ten largest clones take 12%. Sequencing was performed on PBMCs. The receptors shown here come from a woman in her 40s in good health. Some clones in this sample may be carry-over from other donors' samples. Each CDR3 is given with its conserved first and last residue. The order of the fields is clone size, D gene, J gene, V gene, CDR3 protein, CDR3 DNA. D genes are given only for firm matches. Clone size is not always given. Where it is, it says once, few, many or a class for expanded clones.

clone size: .; D gene: .; J gene: TRBJ2-5; V gene: TRBV7-9; CDR3 protein: CASSTYQTGPLETQYF; CDR3 DNA: TGTGCCAGCAGCACCTACCAGACAGGACCTTTGGAGACCCAGTACTTC
clone size: .; D gene: .; J gene: TRBJ1-1; V gene: TRBV19; CDR3 protein: CASSIWGSSAEAFF; CDR3 DNA: TGTGCCAGTAGTATTTGGGGGAGTTCCGCTGAAGCTTTCTTT
clone size: .; D gene: .; J gene: TRBJ1-2; V gene: TRBV7-2; CDR3 protein: CASSLYQGYGYTF; CDR3 DNA: TGTGCCAGCAGCTTATACCAGGGTTATGGCTACACCTTC
clone size: .; D gene: .; J gene: TRBJ2-5; V gene: TRBV4-2; CDR3 protein: CASSSSGPGWETQYF; CDR3 DNA: TGTGCCAGCAGCAGCAGCGGCCCAGGGTGGGAGACCCAGTACTTC
clone size: .; D gene: TRBD2; J gene: TRBJ2-7; V gene: TRBV7-2; CDR3 protein: CASSLASGSINEQYF; CDR3 DNA: TGTGCCAGCAGCTTAGCTAGCGGGAGTATCAACGAGCAGTACTTC
clone size: .; D gene: .; J gene: TRBJ2-2; V gene: TRBV30; CDR3 protein: CAWSVLGDHTGELFF; CDR3 DNA: TGTGCCTGGAGTGTACTAGGGGATCACACCGGGGAGCTGTTTTTT
clone size: .; D gene: .; J gene: TRBJ2-5; V gene: TRBV5-6; CDR3 protein: CASSLSWTYQETQYF; CDR3 DNA: TGTGCCAGCAGCTTAAGCTGGACGTACCAAGAGACCCAGTACTTC
clone size: .; D gene: .; J gene: TRBJ1-3; V gene: TRBV19; CDR3 protein: CASSIELVRRTSGNTIYF; CDR3 DNA: TGTGCCAGTAGTATCGAACTCGTCCGCCGGACCTCTGGAAACACCATATATTTT
clone size: .; D gene: .; J gene: TRBJ2-5; V gene: TRBV5-1; CDR3 protein: CASSLGGNRQETQYF; CDR3 DNA: TGCGCCAGCAGCTTGGGAGGTAACAGACAAGAGACCCAGTACTTC
clone size: once; D gene: .; J gene: TRBJ1-1; V gene: TRBV28; CDR3 protein: CASKPPTPALNTEAFF; CDR3 DNA: TGTGCCAGCAAACCCCCGACACCTGCACTGAACACTGAAGCTTTCTTT
clone size: .; D gene: TRBD1; J gene: TRBJ1-1; V gene: TRBV19; CDR3 protein: CASSGQRGNTEAFF; CDR3 DNA: TGTGCCAGTTCGGGACAGCGGGGGAACACTGAAGCTTTCTTT
clone size: .; D gene: TRBD2; J gene: TRBJ2-2; V gene: TRBV5-1; CDR3 protein: CASSWTSETGELFF; CDR3 DNA: TGCGCCAGCAGCTGGACTAGCGAAACCGGGGAGCTGTTTTTT
clone size: .; D gene: .; J gene: TRBJ1-1; V gene: TRBV10-3; CDR3 protein: CAISESRGPSEAFF; CDR3 DNA: TGTGCCATCAGTGAGTCGAGGGGACCTTCTGAAGCTTTCTTT
clone size: .; D gene: TRBD2; J gene: TRBJ2-7; V gene: TRBV29-1; CDR3 protein: CSVATSGSVEQYF; CDR3 DNA: TGCAGCGTAGCTACTAGCGGGAGCGTTGAGCAGTACTTC
clone size: once; D gene: TRBD1; J gene: TRBJ2-5; V gene: TRBV5-4; CDR3 protein: CASSGTVAPRETQYF; CDR3 DNA: TGTGCCAGCAGCGGGACAGTAGCCCCCCGGGAGACCCAGTACTTC
clone size: .; D gene: .; J gene: TRBJ2-6; V gene: TRBV7-2; CDR3 protein: CASSLVAVGANVLTF; CDR3 DNA: TGTGCCAGCAGCTTAGTCGCGGTTGGGGCCAACGTCCTGACTTTC
clone size: .; D gene: TRBD1; J gene: TRBJ1-4; V gene: TRBV10-3; CDR3 protein: CAISESGQATNEKLFF; CDR3 DNA: TGTGCCATCAGTGAGTCGGGACAGGCAACTAATGAAAAACTGTTTTTT
clone size: once; D gene: .; J gene: TRBJ2-3; V gene: TRBV28; CDR3 protein: CASSPAYTDTQYF; CDR3 DNA: TGTGCCAGCAGTCCCGCGTACACAGATACGCAGTATTTT
clone size: .; D gene: .; J gene: TRBJ2-3; V gene: TRBV18; CDR3 protein: CASSPNTDTQYF; CDR3 DNA: TGTGCCAGCTCACCCAACACAGATACGCAGTATTTT
clone size: .; D gene: .; J gene: TRBJ2-1; V gene: TRBV30; CDR3 protein: CAFPADSSYNEQFF; CDR3 DNA: TGTGCCTTTCCAGCGGACAGCTCCTACAATGAGCAGTTCTTC
clone size: once; D gene: TRBD2; J gene: TRBJ2-1; V gene: TRBV28; CDR3 protein: CAIQTSGAYNEQFF; CDR3 DNA: TGTGCCATCCAAACTAGCGGGGCCTACAATGAGCAGTTCTTC
clone size: .; D gene: TRBD1; J gene: TRBJ2-7; V gene: TRBV28; CDR3 protein: CASSPGGAYEQYF; CDR3 DNA: TGTGCCAGCAGCCCAGGGGGTGCTTACGAGCAGTACTTC
clone size: .; D gene: .; J gene: TRBJ1-1; V gene: TRBV2; CDR3 protein: CASSETWQGFAEAFF; CDR3 DNA: TGTGCCAGCAGTGAAACTTGGCAGGGGTTTGCTGAAGCTTTCTTT
clone size: .; D gene: .; J gene: TRBJ2-3; V gene: TRBV6-6; CDR3 protein: CASTDGSNTDTQYF; CDR3 DNA: TGTGCCAGCACGGATGGATCGAACACAGATACGCAGTATTTT
clone size: .; D gene: TRBD2; J gene: TRBJ2-5; V gene: TRBV7-2; CDR3 protein: CASSVTSGSETQYF; CDR3 DNA: TGTGCCAGCAGCGTCACTAGCGGGAGTGAGACCCAGTACTTC
clone size: .; D gene: .; J gene: TRBJ2-3; V gene: TRBV6-5; CDR3 protein: CASSHYPDTQYF; CDR3 DNA: TGTGCCAGCAGTCACTACCCAGATACGCAGTATTTT
clone size: .; D gene: TRBD1; J gene: TRBJ1-2; V gene: TRBV6-5; CDR3 protein: CASRQGTLSYGYTF; CDR3 DNA: TGTGCCAGTAGACAGGGCACCTTGAGCTATGGCTACACCTTC
clone size: .; D gene: .; J gene: TRBJ2-5; V gene: TRBV28; CDR3 protein: CASSMDPTYQETQYF; CDR3 DNA: TGTGCCAGCAGTATGGACCCTACCTACCAAGAGACCCAGTACTTC
clone size: many; D gene: TRBD1; J gene: TRBJ1-5; V gene: TRBV4-2; CDR3 protein: CASSQTGGAGARNQPQHF; CDR3 DNA: TGTGCCAGCAGCCAGACAGGGGGCGCGGGGGCTCGGAATCAGCCCCAGCATTTT
clone size: .; D gene: .; J gene: TRBJ1-1; V gene: TRBV6-6; CDR3 protein: CASSRQDWGTEAFF; CDR3 DNA: TGTGCCAGCAGTCGACAGGATTGGGGCACTGAAGCTTTCTTT
clone size: .; D gene: TRBD2; J gene: TRBJ2-1; V gene: TRBV4-3; CDR3 protein: CASSQGTSGILNEQFF; CDR3 DNA: TGCGCCAGCAGCCAAGGGACTAGCGGGATTCTCAATGAGCAGTTCTTC
clone size: few; D gene: .; J gene: TRBJ2-1; V gene: TRBV19; CDR3 protein: CASSGQFESSYNEQFF; CDR3 DNA: TGTGCCAGTAGTGGACAGTTCGAAAGCTCCTACAATGAGCAGTTCTTC
clone size: once; D gene: TRBD1; J gene: TRBJ2-1; V gene: TRBV19; CDR3 protein: CASSTDLTGPWDNDEQFF; CDR3 DNA: TGTGCCAGTAGTACCGACTTGACAGGGCCCTGGGACAACGATGAGCAGTTCTTC
clone size: .; D gene: .; J gene: TRBJ2-7; V gene: TRBV19; CDR3 protein: CASSIAGLAYEQYF; CDR3 DNA: TGTGCCAGTAGTATAGCAGGGCTGGCCTACGAGCAGTACTTC
clone size: .; D gene: .; J gene: TRBJ1-1; V gene: TRBV7-3; CDR3 protein: CASSPGHNTEAFF; CDR3 DNA: TGTGCCAGCAGCCCGGGACACAACACTGAAGCTTTCTTT
clone size: .; D gene: .; J gene: TRBJ2-1; V gene: TRBV5-1; CDR3 protein: CASSLEGAFFSYNEQFF; CDR3 DNA: TGCGCCAGCAGCTTGGAGGGTGCGTTTTTCTCCTACAATGAGCAGTTCTTC
clone size: .; D gene: TRBD1; J gene: TRBJ2-7; V gene: TRBV2; CDR3 protein: CASSDNRQGSLSYEQYF; CDR3 DNA: TGTGCCAGCAGTGACAACCGACAGGGATCCCTCTCCTACGAGCAGTACTTC
clone size: once; D gene: TRBD2; J gene: TRBJ2-3; V gene: TRBV5-1; CDR3 protein: CASSLLVGGRGPDTQYF; CDR3 DNA: TGCGCCAGCAGCTTGTTAGTTGGCGGGAGAGGGCCAGATACGCAGTATTTT
clone size: once; D gene: .; J gene: TRBJ2-3; V gene: TRBV29-1; CDR3 protein: CSVEGSEGGIDTQYF; CDR3 DNA: TGCAGCGTTGAGGGATCGGAAGGGGGGATAGATACGCAGTATTTT
clone size: .; D gene: .; J gene: TRBJ1-1; V gene: TRBV5-5; CDR3 protein: CASSLDLAGLNTEAFF; CDR3 DNA: TGTGCCAGCAGCTTGGACCTCGCAGGGCTGAACACTGAAGCTTTCTTT
clone size: .; D gene: .; J gene: TRBJ1-2; V gene: TRBV29-1; CDR3 protein: CSVEAGSYGYTF; CDR3 DNA: TGCAGCGTTGAGGCAGGGAGCTATGGCTACACCTTC
clone size: .; D gene: .; J gene: TRBJ1-2; V gene: TRBV29-1; CDR3 protein: CSVVSQGHGYTF; CDR3 DNA: TGCAGCGTTGTTTCCCAGGGGCATGGCTACACCTTC
clone size: many; D gene: TRBD1; J gene: TRBJ2-5; V gene: TRBV4-1; CDR3 protein: CASSQTGSKETQYF; CDR3 DNA: TGCGCCAGCAGCCAGACAGGGTCCAAAGAGACCCAGTACTTC
clone size: .; D gene: .; J gene: TRBJ1-2; V gene: TRBV28; CDR3 protein: CASSLPQVTDGYTF; CDR3 DNA: TGTGCCAGCAGTTTACCGCAGGTCACAGATGGCTACACCTTC
clone size: .; D gene: .; J gene: TRBJ2-4; V gene: TRBV28; CDR3 protein: CASSPSTGVNIQYF; CDR3 DNA: TGTGCCAGCAGCCCCAGTACGGGAGTAAACATTCAGTACTTC
clone size: once; D gene: TRBD1; J gene: TRBJ2-7; V gene: TRBV5-6; CDR3 protein: CASSWGAGGNEQYF; CDR3 DNA: TGTGCCAGCAGCTGGGGCGCAGGGGGCAACGAGCAGTACTTC
clone size: .; D gene: TRBD2; J gene: TRBJ2-1; V gene: TRBV27; CDR3 protein: CASSLSGGRGNEQFF; CDR3 DNA: TGTGCCAGCAGTTTATCGGGCGGGAGAGGGAATGAGCAGTTCTTC